This paragraph covers one T cell receptor beta chain sequence. This clone occurred once. Its antigen is not yet known. No base quality information exists; no much larger clone differs at one position. According to the study, the label for this sample's time point signals: baseline before first vaccination. Vaccinee samples were obtained from the UK trials COV001 and COV002, which included a single-blind randomized controlled phase 2/3 trial of AZD1222 (ChAdOx1 nCoV-19) in healthy adults. For TCRbeta chain sequencing, PBMC samples were collected from trial participants at day 0 and at day 28 after the second dose. The CDR3 regions of human TCRbeta chains were subjected to immunosequencing. Under the source paper's analysis protocol: Repertoire TCRs were checked for matches against a reference library of SARS-CoV-2-specific TCRs that had been generated using the MIRA antigen-specificity platform. Breadth meant the fraction of unique TCRs that were SARS-CoV-2-associated, whereas depth meant the fraction of total T cells that were SARS-CoV-2-associated. Using the MIRA data, each spike-specific TCR was assigned both to the spike region to which the TCR was reactive and to a CD4 or CD8 class. Log10-transformed breadth and depth values were compared by one-way ANOVA with Sidak's multiple comparisons tests. TCRdb stores this immuneACCESS table with in-frame sequences only. Part of the clones is absent; in the studies checked, under half of the shortfall reflects unresolved V genes, and no reason is known for the rest. That table is the source of V, J and clone size, and D and trimming were worked out from the DNA. A total of 150,000 to 200,000 clones appear in this sample, approximately 92% of them only once. Approximately 1.4% of the sample lies in the top ten.

The sample originates from a study of T cell responses to AZD1222 COVID-19 vaccine (dated by TCRdb to about 2021). Background for the entire study: AZD1222 recipients given second doses at about 4 weeks or at about 12 weeks were pooled, since spike-specific TCR depth and breadth were not found to differ between the two schedules. A total of 233 trial participants underwent TCR sequencing, of whom some 210 received two doses of AZD1222 and some 25 received two doses of the MenACWY control vaccine. Trial participants were enrolled by age into 18-55, 56-69 and 70-plus year subgroups, with about 150, 28 and 57 TCR-sequenced participants respectively. The paper's findings and limits, for the study overall: Vaccine-associated CD4 TCRs spanned the whole spike protein, with dominant responses in regions 160-218 and 743-854. Only five or six AZD1222 recipients were SARS-CoV-2 seropositive at baseline, limiting conclusions about previously exposed vaccinees. Because no samples from the day 14 peak response were available, repertoires could be characterized only after the peak T cell response. A significant rise in spike-specific TCR breadth and depth was observed after two AZD1222 doses relative to day 0 and relative to MenACWY recipients. Participants were mostly white British and included more females than males, and it was suggested by the authors that clonal diversity may have been underestimated. The 56-69-year group was small, and its depth increase did not reach significance, likely because of low power. Nearly half of unique spike-specific TCRs reportedly recognized epitopes outside regions mutated in the B.1.351 and B.1.1.7 variants.

In the germline V gene (reference sequence), CDR1 corresponds to LNHDA and CDR2 to SQIVND. Taken from cysteine to phenylalanine, the CDR3 has 13 residues. This entry keeps only the CDR3 DNA: 39 bases, framed from base 1. A distance of 9 bases separates the germline ends of V and J, which lose 5 bases and 3 bases respectively. The sequencing here drew on peripheral blood, taken on day 0 of AZD1222 vaccination. The TCR comes from an adult in good health. Recombination linked TRBV19 to TRBJ2-3, with a weak D call of TRBD1 (6 bases match). The sequenced DNA: TGTGCCAGTAGTCAAACAGGGACAGATACGCAGTATTTT. Translated, this is CASSQTGTDTQYF.